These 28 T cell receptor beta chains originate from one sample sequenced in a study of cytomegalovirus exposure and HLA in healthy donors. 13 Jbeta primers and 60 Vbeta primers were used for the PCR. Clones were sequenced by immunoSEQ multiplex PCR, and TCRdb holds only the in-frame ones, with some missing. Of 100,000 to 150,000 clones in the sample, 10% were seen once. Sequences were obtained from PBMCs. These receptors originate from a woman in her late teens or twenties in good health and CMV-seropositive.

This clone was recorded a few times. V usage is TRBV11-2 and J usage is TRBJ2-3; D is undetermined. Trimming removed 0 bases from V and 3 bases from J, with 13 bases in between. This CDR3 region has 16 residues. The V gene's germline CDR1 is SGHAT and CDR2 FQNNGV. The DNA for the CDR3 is TGTGCCAGCAGCTTAGATCCCAGCGCGCTTACAGATACGCAGTATTTT. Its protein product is CASSLDPSALTDTQYF.

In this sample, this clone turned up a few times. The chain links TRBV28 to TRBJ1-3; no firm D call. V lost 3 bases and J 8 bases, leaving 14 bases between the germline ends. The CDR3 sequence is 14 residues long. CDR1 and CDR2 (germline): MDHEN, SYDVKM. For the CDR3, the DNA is TGTGCCAGCAGTTTGATAGCCAGACCAGACACCATATATTTT. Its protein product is CASSLIARPDTIYF.

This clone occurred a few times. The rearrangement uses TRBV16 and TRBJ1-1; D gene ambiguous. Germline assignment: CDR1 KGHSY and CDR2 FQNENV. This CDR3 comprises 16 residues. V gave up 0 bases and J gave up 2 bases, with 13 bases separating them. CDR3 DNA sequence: TGTGCCAGCAGCCAATCGGAGGCGCGGGTAAACACTGAAGCTTTCTTT. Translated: CASSQSEARVNTEAFF.

In DNA, the CDR3 is TGTGCCAGCAGCTTAGGGGCAGATACCCAAAAACTGTTTTTT. Translated: CASSLGADTQKLFF. The chain combines TRBV7-2 with TRBJ1-4, with D uncertain. With 1 base removed from V and 9 bases from J, the gap between germline ends came to 12 bases. This CDR3 is built from 14 residues. Germline CDR1 is SGHTA and CDR2 is FQGNSA. The full variable domain, completed using reference TRBV7-2 and TRBJ1-4, is GAGVSQSPSNKVTEKGKDVELRCDPISGHTALYWYRQSLGQGLEFLIYFQGNSAPDKSGLPSDRFSAERTGGSVSTLTIQRTQQEDSAVYLCASSLGADTQKLFFGSGTQLSVL.

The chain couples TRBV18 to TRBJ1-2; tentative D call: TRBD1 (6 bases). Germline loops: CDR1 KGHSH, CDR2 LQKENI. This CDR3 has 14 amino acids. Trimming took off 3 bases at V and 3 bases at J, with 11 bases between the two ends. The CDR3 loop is CASSPGQTDYGYTF. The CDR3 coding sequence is TGTGCCAGCTCACCTGGACAGACTGACTATGGCTACACCTTC.

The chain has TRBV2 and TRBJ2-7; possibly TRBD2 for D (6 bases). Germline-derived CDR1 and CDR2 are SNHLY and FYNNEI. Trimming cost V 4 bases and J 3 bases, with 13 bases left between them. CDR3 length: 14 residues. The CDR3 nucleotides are TGTGCCAGCAGTGTTGTGGCGGGAAGCTACGAGCAGTACTTC. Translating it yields CASSVVAGSYEQYF.

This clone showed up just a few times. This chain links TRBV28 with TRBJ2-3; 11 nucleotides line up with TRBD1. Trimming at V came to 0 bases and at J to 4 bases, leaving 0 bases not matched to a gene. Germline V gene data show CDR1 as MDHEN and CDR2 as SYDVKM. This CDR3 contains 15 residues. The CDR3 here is CASSLWGQGADTQYF. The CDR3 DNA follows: TGTGCCAGCAGTTTATGGGGACAGGGGGCAGATACGCAGTATTTT.

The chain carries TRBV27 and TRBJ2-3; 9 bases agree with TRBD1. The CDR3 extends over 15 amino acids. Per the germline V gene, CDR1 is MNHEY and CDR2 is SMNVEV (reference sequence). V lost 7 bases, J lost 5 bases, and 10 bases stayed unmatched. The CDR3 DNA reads TGTGCCAGCAACCCTGGGACAGGGAAGGTAGATACGCAGTATTTT. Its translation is CASNPGTGKVDTQYF.

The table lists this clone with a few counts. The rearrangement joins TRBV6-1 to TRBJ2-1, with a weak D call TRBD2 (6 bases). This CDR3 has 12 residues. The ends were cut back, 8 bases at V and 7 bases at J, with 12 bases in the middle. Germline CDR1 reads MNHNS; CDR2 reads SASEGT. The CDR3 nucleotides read TGTGCCAGCTGGCGGACTAAGAATGAGCAGTTCTTC. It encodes CASWRTKNEQFF.

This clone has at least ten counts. The CDR3 loop reads CASSFSNPGQFGGYTF. The CDR3 bases are TGTGCCAGCAGTTTCTCAAACCCGGGACAGTTCGGCGGCTACACCTTC. This chain links TRBV6-6 with TRBJ1-2; 7 positions agree with TRBD1. CDR3 size: 16 residues. The junction had 16 bases not matched to a gene; V was cut back by 4 bases and J by 8 bases. CDR1 and CDR2 (germline): MNHNY, SVGAGI (reference sequence).

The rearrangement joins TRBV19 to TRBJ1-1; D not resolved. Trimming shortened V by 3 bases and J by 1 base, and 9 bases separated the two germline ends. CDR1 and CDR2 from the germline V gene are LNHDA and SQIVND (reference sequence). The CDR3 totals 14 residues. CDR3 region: CASSIAPGNTEAFF. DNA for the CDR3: TGTGCCAGTAGTATCGCTCCAGGGAACACTGAAGCTTTCTTT.

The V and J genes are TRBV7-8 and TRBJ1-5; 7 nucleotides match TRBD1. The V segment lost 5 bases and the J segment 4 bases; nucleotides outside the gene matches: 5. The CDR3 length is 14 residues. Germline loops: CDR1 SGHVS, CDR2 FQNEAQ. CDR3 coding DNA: TGTGCCAGCAGCCGTGGGACAGCGAATCAGCCCCAGCATTTT. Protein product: CASSRGTANQPQHF.

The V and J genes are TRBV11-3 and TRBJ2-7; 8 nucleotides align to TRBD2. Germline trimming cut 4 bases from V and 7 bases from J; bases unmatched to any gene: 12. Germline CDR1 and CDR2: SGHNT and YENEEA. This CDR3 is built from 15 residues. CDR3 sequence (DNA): TGTGCCAGCAGCTCTCCGAGTCCTAGCGGGCTTGAGCAGTACTTC. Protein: CASSSPSPSGLEQYF.

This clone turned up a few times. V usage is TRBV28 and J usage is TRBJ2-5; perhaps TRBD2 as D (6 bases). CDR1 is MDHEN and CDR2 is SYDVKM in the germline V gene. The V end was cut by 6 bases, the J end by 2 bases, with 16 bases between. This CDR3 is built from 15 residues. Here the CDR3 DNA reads TGTGCCAGCAGCCGGTCCGGAGGGCGGCAAGAGACCCAGTACTTC. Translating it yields CASSRSGGRQETQYF.

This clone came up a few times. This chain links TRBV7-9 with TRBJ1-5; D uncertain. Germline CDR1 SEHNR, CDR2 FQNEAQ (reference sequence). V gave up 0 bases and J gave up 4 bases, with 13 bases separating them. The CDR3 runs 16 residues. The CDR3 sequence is CASSLADVGENQPQHF. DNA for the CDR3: TGTGCCAGCAGCTTAGCGGATGTCGGGGAGAATCAGCCCCAGCATTTT.

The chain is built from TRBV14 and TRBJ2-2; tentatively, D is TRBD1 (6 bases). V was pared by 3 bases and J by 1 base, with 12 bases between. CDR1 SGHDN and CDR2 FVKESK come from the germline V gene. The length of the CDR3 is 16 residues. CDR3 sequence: CASSQNGGVNTGELFF. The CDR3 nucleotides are TGTGCCAGCAGCCAGAATGGGGGCGTGAACACCGGGGAGCTGTTTTTT.

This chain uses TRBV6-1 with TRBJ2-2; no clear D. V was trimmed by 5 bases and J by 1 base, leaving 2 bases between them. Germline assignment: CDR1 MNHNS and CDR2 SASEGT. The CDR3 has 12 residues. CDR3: CASSRNTGELFF. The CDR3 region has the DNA TGTGCCAGCAGTCGGAACACCGGGGAGCTGTTTTTT.

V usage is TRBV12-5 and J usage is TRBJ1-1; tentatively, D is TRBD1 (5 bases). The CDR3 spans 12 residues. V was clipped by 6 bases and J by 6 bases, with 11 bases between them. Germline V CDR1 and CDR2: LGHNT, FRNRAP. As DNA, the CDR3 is TGTGCTAGTGGGACGGGGGACTCTGAAGCTTTCTTT. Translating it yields CASGTGDSEAFF.

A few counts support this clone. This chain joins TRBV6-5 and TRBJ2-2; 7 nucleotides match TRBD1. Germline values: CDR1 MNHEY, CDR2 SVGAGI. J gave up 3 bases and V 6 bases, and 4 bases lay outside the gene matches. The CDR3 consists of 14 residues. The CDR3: CASSPGQHTGELFF. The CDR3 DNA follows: TGTGCCAGCAGCCCGGGACAGCACACCGGGGAGCTGTTTTTT.

In nucleotides, the CDR3 is TGCGCCAGCAGCTCGTGGACAGGGGGTCTCACTGAAGCTTTCTTT. It codes for CASSSWTGGLTEAFF. The chain is built from TRBV5-1 and TRBJ1-1; TRBD1 matches 10 bases. V gave up 3 bases and J gave up 4 bases; unmatched junction bases: 6. This CDR3 region has 15 residues. Germline lookup yields CDR1 SGHRS and CDR2 YFSETQ.

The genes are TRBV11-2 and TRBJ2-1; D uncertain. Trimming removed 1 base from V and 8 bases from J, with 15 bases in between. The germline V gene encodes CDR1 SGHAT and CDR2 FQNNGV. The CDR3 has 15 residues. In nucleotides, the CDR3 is TGTGCCAGCAGCTTAGTGGCCTTTTTTGGTGATGAGCAGTTCTTC. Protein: CASSLVAFFGDEQFF.

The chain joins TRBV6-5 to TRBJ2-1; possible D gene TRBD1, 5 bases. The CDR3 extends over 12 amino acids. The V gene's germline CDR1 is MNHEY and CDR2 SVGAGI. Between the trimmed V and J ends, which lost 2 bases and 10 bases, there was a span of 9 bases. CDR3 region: CASSYGAQEQFF. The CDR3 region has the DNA TGTGCCAGCAGTTACGGGGCACAGGAGCAGTTCTTC.

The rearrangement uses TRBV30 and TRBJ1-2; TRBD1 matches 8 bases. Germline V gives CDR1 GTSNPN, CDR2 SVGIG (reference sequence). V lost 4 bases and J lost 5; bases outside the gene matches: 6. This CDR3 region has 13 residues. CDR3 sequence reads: CAWTPTGEYGYTF. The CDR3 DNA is TGTGCCTGGACCCCGACAGGGGAATATGGCTACACCTTC.

CDR3 sequence (DNA): TGCGCCAGCAGCTTGAGGCTAGCGGGCCATGAGCAGTACTTC. Translation: CASSLRLAGHEQYF. The J gene is TRBJ2-7, the V gene TRBV5-1, with TRBD2 identical over 8 bases. There are 14 residues in the CDR3. Trimming took 1 base from V and 7 from J; bases not matched to a gene: 7. Germline V lookup: CDR1 SGHRS, CDR2 YFSETQ.

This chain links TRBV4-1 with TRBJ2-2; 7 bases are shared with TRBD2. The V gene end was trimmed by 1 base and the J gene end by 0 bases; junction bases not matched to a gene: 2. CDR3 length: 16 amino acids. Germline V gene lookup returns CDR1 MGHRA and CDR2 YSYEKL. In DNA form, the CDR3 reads TGCGCCAGCAGCCAAGTCCTAGCGGCGAACACCGGGGAGCTGTTTTTT. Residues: CASSQVLAANTGELFF.

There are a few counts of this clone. Here the CDR3 reads CASSPDGANTEAFF. The CDR3 region has the DNA TGTGCCAGCTCACCCGATGGGGCGAACACTGAAGCTTTCTTT. V and J are TRBV18 and TRBJ1-1; D is possibly TRBD1 (5 bases). V lost 3 bases, J lost 1 base, and 9 bases lay in between. Germline values: CDR1 KGHSH, CDR2 LQKENI. The CDR3 covers 14 residues.

The CDR3 DNA reads TGTGCCAGCCGACCCGCGGATAGATTCTCTCAGTTCTTC. It is translated as CASRPADRFSQFF. V gene TRBV19 combines with J gene TRBJ2-1; D uncertain. Per the germline V gene, CDR1 is LNHDA and CDR2 is SQIVND (reference sequence). The V end was cut by 9 bases, the J end by 13 bases, with 22 bases between. CDR3 length: 13 residues.

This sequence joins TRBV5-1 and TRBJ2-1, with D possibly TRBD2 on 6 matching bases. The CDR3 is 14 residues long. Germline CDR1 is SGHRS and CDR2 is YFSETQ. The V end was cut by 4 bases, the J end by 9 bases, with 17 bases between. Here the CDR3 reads CASSPGIAETEQFF. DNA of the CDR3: TGCGCCAGCAGCCCCGGGATAGCGGAGACTGAGCAGTTCTTC.